The source of this T cell receptor beta chain is a study of response to subunit inactivated influenza vaccine. Notes on the study in general: That few new T cells are recruited by each seasonal influenza vaccination was the authors' suggestion.

Per the germline V gene, CDR1 is MNHEY and CDR2 is SVGEGT. The CDR3 spans 15 residues. Trimming shortened V by 6 bases and J by 0 bases, and 11 bases separated the two germline ends. This clonotype was counted many times. Its matching antigen is unknown. Each CDR3 protein gets one entry after TCRdb re-called the RT-PCR reads with MiXCR. The repertoire consists of 500,000 to 600,000 distinct CDR3 sequences, with roughly 8.2% occurring once and the leading ten covering about an eighth. The rearrangement links TRBV6-2 or TRBV6-3 to TRBJ1-4; D not certain. Sequenced material: PBMCs from blood, taken around 2 years after vaccination. The clonotype originates from a man between 45 and 75 years old who received an inactivated influenza vaccine. The CDR3 DNA is TGTGCCAGCAGCCGATCAGCGTCAACTAATGAAAAACTGTTTTTT. It encodes CASSRSASTNEKLFF.